The present entry profiles one T cell receptor (beta chain) with its context. Its antigen is not identified. As for time point: newly diagnosed, previously untreated cHL patient sample. Thawed PBMCs were the source of CD8+ T cells, obtained through magnetic negative selection. The data belong to a study of PD-1 blockade in classical Hodgkin lymphoma. Study-level findings and limits: The repertoire differences lack a defined cause, possibly disease activity or prior therapy. Newly diagnosed patients reportedly had lower baseline TCR diversity than healthy donors.

CDR1 MNHEY and CDR2 SVGAGI come from the germline V gene. The CDR3 length is 15 residues. The V gene lost 6 bases and the J gene lost 1 base, with 12 bases spanning the gap. Sequenced by immunoSEQ multiplex PCR; TCRdb stores in-frame clones only, minus some. The profile shows roughly 20,000 clones, approximately 87% of them singletons. The specimen was CD8+ T cells from blood. This clonotype originated in a human donor with classical Hodgkin lymphoma. The chain carries TRBV6-5 and TRBJ2-2; possible D gene TRBD1, 6 bases. The CDR3 region has the DNA TGTGCCAGCAGGCCATCGACAGGGAACACCGGGGAGCTGTTTTTT. It encodes CASRPSTGNTGELFF.